These 5 T cell receptor beta chains came from one sample sequenced in a study of blood T cell repertoires in COVID-19. Some clones are missing from TCRdb's copy, which holds only in-frame ones; the method was immunoSEQ multiplex PCR. The repertoire includes roughly 30,000 clones, about 88% of them detected once, and roughly two thirds sits in the top ten. The sample comprised peripheral blood. All receptors derive from a man between 65 and 85 years old with acute or convalescent COVID-19.

J is TRBJ1-1 and V is TRBV27; no reliable D call. Trimming stripped 6 bases from V and 3 bases from J, with 17 bases between. Germline lookup yields CDR1 MNHEY and CDR2 SMNVEV (reference sequence). The CDR3 runs to 15 residues. The CDR3 loop reads CASSPRGGRDTEAFF. The CDR3 nucleotides are TGTGCCAGCAGCCCTCGGGGAGGGAGGGACACTGAAGCTTTCTTT.

The V and J genes are TRBV9 and TRBJ2-7, with TRBD1 matching 9 bases. The V gene end was trimmed by 4 bases and the J gene end by 5 bases; junction bases not matched to a gene: 10. The CDR3 sequence is 15 residues long. Per the germline V gene, CDR1 is SGDLS and CDR2 is YYNGEE. The CDR3 reads CASSQDGTGFNEQYF. As DNA, the CDR3 is TGTGCCAGCAGCCAGGACGGGACAGGGTTTAACGAGCAGTACTTC.

J is TRBJ1-1 and V is TRBV18; D gene uncertain. Germline V gene sequence: CDR1 KGHSH, CDR2 LQKENI. This CDR3 has 14 residues. Deletions cut 1 base from V and 7 bases from J, with 13 bases between. The CDR3 sequence is CASSPLWVRDEAFF. The CDR3 DNA is TGTGCCAGCTCACCACTATGGGTACGGGATGAAGCTTTCTTT.

The chain carries TRBV7-2 and TRBJ1-5; the D is unclear. CDR1 and CDR2 from the germline V gene are SGHTA and FQGNSA. Trimming took 6 bases from V and 4 from J, leaving 10 bases between them. The CDR3 has 13 amino acids. This CDR3 reads CASSPRTNQPQHF. In DNA, the CDR3 is TGTGCCAGCAGTCCCAGGACTAATCAGCCCCAGCATTTT.

This chain joins TRBV5-4 and TRBJ2-7; TRBD1 agrees at 11 bases. The CDR3 has 15 amino acids. With 4 bases clipped from V and 5 bases from J, the junction kept 8 bases outside the gene matches. Germline CDR1 SGHNT, CDR2 YYREEE (reference sequence). CDR3 loop: CASSPRTGGTHEQYF. CDR3 coding DNA: TGTGCCAGCAGCCCGAGGACAGGGGGCACCCACGAGCAGTACTTC.